The entry that follows covers one T cell receptor beta chain sequence. The sample originates from a study of patients and donors after allogeneic stem cell transplantation. TCRdb itself ran the RT-PCR reads through MiXCR, one entry per CDR3 protein. The table has about 960,000 distinct CDR3 sequences, approximately 18% seen once; the top ten hold 6%. The clonotype comes from a human donor who was either an allogeneic HSCT recipient or a stem cell or donor lymphocyte infusion donor (not recorded which). It is not recorded whose cells these are; they may come from a transplant donor. Sequencing input: blood, either unsorted or a sorted T cell fraction (not recorded which).

CDR3 loop: CSAPHRDRVLYEQYF. CDR3 DNA sequence: TGCAGTGCTCCCCACCGGGACAGGGTCCTCTACGAGCAGTACTTC. The J gene is TRBJ2-7, the V gene TRBV20-1; 9 positions agree with TRBD1. V lost 5 bases and J lost 3; bases outside the gene matches: 11. This CDR3 is built from 15 residues. Per germline, CDR1 DFQATT and CDR2 SNEGSKA (reference sequence).